This passage covers 27 T cell receptor beta chains from one sample sequenced in a study of cytomegalovirus exposure and HLA in healthy donors. In the PCR, 60 Vbeta and 13 Jbeta primers were used. Only in-frame clones appear in the TCRdb table, and some are missing; sequencing was by immunoSEQ multiplex PCR. Of 150,000 to 200,000 clones in the sample, around 76% are singletons; the top ten hold approximately 2%. The specimen was PBMCs. These receptors all stem from a man in his thirties or forties in good health and CMV-seronegative.

In this sample, this clone turned up once. The chain combines TRBV27 with TRBJ2-2; D not certain. Trimming shortened V by 5 bases and J by 1 base, and 5 bases separated the two germline ends. Germline values: CDR1 MNHEY, CDR2 SMNVEV (reference sequence). This CDR3 contains 13 residues. In DNA form, the CDR3 reads TGTGCCAGCAGTCCCCTGAACACCGGGGAGCTGTTTTTT. Translated: CASSPLNTGELFF.

In nucleotides, the CDR3 is TGTGCCAGCAGCCGGGACAGGGGTCCCGAGCAGTACTTC. Amino acids: CASSRDRGPEQYF. This sequence joins TRBV5-4 and TRBJ2-7, with 10 bases lining up with TRBD1. Germline V gene lookup returns CDR1 SGHNT and CDR2 YYREEE (reference sequence). The CDR3 spans 13 residues. The junction had 4 bases not matched to a gene; V was cut back by 4 bases and J by 6 bases.

CDR3 sequence reads: CASSVYRDRNNQPQHF. CDR3 DNA sequence: TGTGCCAGTAGTGTATACCGGGACAGGAACAATCAGCCCCAGCATTTT. V gene TRBV19 combines with J gene TRBJ1-5, with 8 bases matching TRBD1. The CDR3 extends over 16 amino acids. After removal of 5 bases from V and 3 bases from J, the junction contained 9 bases not matched to a gene. Germline V gene lookup returns CDR1 LNHDA and CDR2 SQIVND (reference sequence).

The chain is built from TRBV5-6 and TRBJ2-3; D not certain. The CDR3 covers 18 residues. CDR1 is SGHDT, CDR2 YYEEEE, per germline. The germline V and J ends were trimmed by 4 bases and 5 bases, with 26 bases remaining between them. The chain's CDR3 is CASSPFRWPPPLGDTQYF. The CDR3 DNA sequence: TGTGCCAGCAGCCCGTTTCGTTGGCCCCCTCCCCTTGGAGATACGCAGTATTTT.

V usage is TRBV6-1 and J usage is TRBJ2-7; TRBD1 might be the D (6 bases). The CDR3 has 13 amino acids. V dropped 8 bases and J dropped 2 bases, with 13 bases sitting between them. The germline CDR1 and CDR2 sequences are MNHNS and SASEGT. The CDR3 sequence is CASFLDSPYEQYF. CDR3 sequence (DNA): TGTGCCAGCTTTTTGGACAGTCCCTACGAGCAGTACTTC.

J is TRBJ1-6 and V is TRBV7-9; weak D call: TRBD1 (5 bases). The length of the CDR3 is 16 residues. V lost 0 bases and J lost 7, with 13 bases in between. Germline values: CDR1 SEHNR, CDR2 FQNEAQ (reference sequence). The CDR3 sequence is CASSLAAGTGNSPLHF. CDR3 in DNA: TGTGCCAGCAGCTTAGCGGCGGGGACGGGAAATTCACCCCTCCACTTT. The full variable domain, in which reference TRBV7-9 and TRBJ1-6 provide the parts outside the CDR3, is DTGVSQNPRHKITKRGQNVTFRCDPISEHNRLYWYRQTLGQGPEFLTYFQNEAQLEKSRLLSDRFSAERPKGSFSTLEIQRTEQGDSAMYLCASSLAAGTGNSPLHFGNGTRLTVT.

This clone appeared once. The chain links TRBV9 to TRBJ1-1; possibly TRBD1 for D (6 bases). CDR3 size: 14 residues. With 4 bases removed from V and 5 bases from J, the gap between germline ends came to 15 bases. CDR1 is SGDLS, CDR2 YYNGEE, per germline. CDR3 sequence: CASSITGSSTEAFF. The CDR3 DNA sequence: TGTGCCAGCAGCATCACAGGGTCCTCGACTGAAGCTTTCTTT.

The chain links TRBV25-1 to TRBJ2-1; possibly TRBD2 for D (5 bases). CDR1 is MGHDK and CDR2 is SYGVNS in the germline V gene. This CDR3 has 13 residues. V was trimmed by 3 bases and J by 4 bases, leaving 7 bases between them. The CDR3 reads CASSDPGYNEQFF. The CDR3 coding sequence is TGTGCCAGCAGTGATCCGGGATACAATGAGCAGTTCTTC.

V and J are TRBV29-1 and TRBJ2-4; the match to TRBD2 covers 9 bases. The V gene end was trimmed by 0 bases and the J gene end by 6 bases; junction bases not matched to a gene: 6. The CDR3 runs to 15 residues. From germline, CDR1 is SQVTM and CDR2 ANQGSEA. The DNA for the CDR3 is TGCAGCGTTGAAGATCCGGGACTAGCTTTAAACATTCAGTACTTC. Residues: CSVEDPGLALNIQYF.

The chain joins TRBV7-3 to TRBJ2-1; TRBD2 aligns across 14 bases. There are 19 residues in the CDR3. Germline CDR1 and CDR2: SGHTA and FQGTGA. J gave up 0 bases and V 3 bases, and 7 bases lay outside the gene matches. The CDR3 DNA reads as TGTGCCAGCAGCTTTACGGGACTAGCGGGGGAGAGCTCCTACAATGAGCAGTTCTTC. Translated, it gives CASSFTGLAGESSYNEQFF.

This clone was counted between two and nine times. The genes are TRBV18 and TRBJ1-4; 11 nucleotides align to TRBD1. CDR3 length: 17 residues. The germline V gene has CDR1 KGHSH and CDR2 LQKENI. V trimming: 3 bases; J trimming: 0 bases; junction bases outside the gene matches: 3. The CDR3 DNA reads TGTGCCAGCTCACCGACGGGACAGGGGGCAACTAATGAAAAACTGTTTTTT. The encoded protein is CASSPTGQGATNEKLFF.

The V gene is TRBV29-1, the J gene TRBJ1-2, with 9 bases fitting TRBD1. The J segment lost 7 bases and the V segment lost 5 bases, leaving 8 bases of the junction unmatched. The CDR3 is made up of 13 amino acids. CDR1 and CDR2 (germline): SQVTM, ANQGSEA. CDR3 sequence (DNA): TGCAGCGTTATATGGGAGACAGGGGGTGGCTACACCTTC. The encoded protein is CSVIWETGGGYTF.

The chain recombines TRBV4-1 with TRBJ2-7; D may be TRBD2 (6 bases). The V gene's germline CDR1 is MGHRA and CDR2 YSYEKL. V gave up 7 bases and J gave up 6 bases, with 19 bases separating them. The CDR3 runs to 14 residues. The CDR3 bases are TGCGCCAGCACCCGGGAGCTCGGACGTGCCGAGCAGTACTTC. It is translated as CASTRELGRAEQYF.

As DNA, the CDR3 is TGCAGCGTTTCAGCGGGAGATACCTACGAGCAGTACTTC. It specifies CSVSAGDTYEQYF. The chain combines TRBV29-1 with TRBJ2-7; TRBD2 matches at 8 bases. CDR1 and CDR2 (germline): SQVTM, ANQGSEA. The CDR3 runs 13 residues. V lost 5 bases and J lost 2; bases outside the gene matches: 5.

The CDR3 is CASSFGTGTIQPQHF. In DNA, the CDR3 is TGTGCCAGCAGTTTCGGGACAGGGACAATTCAGCCCCAGCATTTT. This chain connects TRBV28 to TRBJ1-5; 9 bases fit TRBD1. CDR3 length equals 15 residues. Germline CDR1 is MDHEN and CDR2 is SYDVKM. The junction had 6 bases not matched to a gene; V was cut back by 3 bases and J by 6 bases.

This rearrangement joins TRBV5-1 to TRBJ1-1; weak D call: TRBD1 (6 bases). V dropped 2 bases and J dropped 3 bases, with 8 bases sitting between them. Germline V gene data show CDR1 as SGHRS and CDR2 as YFSETQ. The CDR3 is made up of 13 amino acids. DNA of the CDR3: TGCGCCAGCAGCTTTGCAGGGGACACTGAAGCTTTCTTT. Amino acid sequence: CASSFAGDTEAFF.

The chain employs TRBV7-3 and TRBJ1-2, with a weak D call TRBD1 (6 bases). Germline loops: CDR1 SGHTA, CDR2 FQGTGA. The CDR3 length is 14 residues. V was trimmed by 3 bases and J by 5 bases, leaving 13 bases between them. CDR3 loop: CASSFGGGKYGYTF. The CDR3 nucleotides read TGTGCCAGCAGCTTCGGGGGGGGCAAGTATGGCTACACCTTC.

V gene TRBV10-1 combines with J gene TRBJ2-5, with a tentative D call TRBD1 (5 bases). V shed 5 bases and J shed 2 bases, with 9 bases lying between them. The germline CDR1 and CDR2 sequences are WNHNN and SYGVQD (reference sequence). This CDR3 has 13 residues. As DNA, the CDR3 is TGCGCCAGCAGTCCAGACAGACAAGAGACCCAGTACTTC. The encoded protein is CASSPDRQETQYF.

The chain's CDR3 is CASRSGTGMVQPQHF. CDR3 nucleotides: TGTGCCAGCAGATCCGGGACAGGGATGGTTCAGCCCCAGCATTTT. This chain connects TRBV6-5 to TRBJ1-5, with 9 bases identical to TRBD1. The germline gives CDR1 MNHEY, CDR2 SVGAGI. V lost 6 bases, J lost 6 bases, and 9 bases stayed unmatched. The CDR3 consists of 15 residues.

The rearrangement uses TRBV7-8 and TRBJ1-1; D may be TRBD1 (5 bases). Germline-derived CDR1 and CDR2 are SGHVS and FQNEAQ. This CDR3 has 15 residues. V lost 5 bases to trimming and J lost 1 base, with 14 bases between them. CDR3 sequence: CASSPLSGGNTEAFF. In DNA form, the CDR3 reads TGTGCCAGCAGCCCGCTCTCGGGGGGGAACACTGAAGCTTTCTTT. The full variable domain, completed using reference TRBV7-8 and TRBJ1-1, is GAGVSQSPRYKVAKRGQDVALRCDPISGHVSLFWYQQALGQGPEFLTYFQNEAQLDKSGLPSDRFFAERPEGSVSTLKIQRTQQEDSAVYLCASSPLSGGNTEAFFGQGTRLTVV.

The V call is TRBV7-9, the J call TRBJ2-1; D perhaps matches TRBD1 (5 bases). The CDR3 spans 17 residues. Germline V gene data show CDR1 as SEHNR and CDR2 as FQNEAQ (reference sequence). V shed 4 bases and J shed 0 bases, with 16 bases lying between them. CDR3 coding DNA: TGTGCCAGCAGCTCTTGGGTTGGGGCTCACTCCTACAATGAGCAGTTCTTC. This codes for CASSSWVGAHSYNEQFF.

This clone occurred a few times. The rearrangement links TRBV25-1 to TRBJ2-5; D possibly corresponds to TRBD1 (6 bases). The J call may be wrong; the DNA end is better matched by TRBJ2-7. From germline, CDR1 is MGHDK and CDR2 SYGVNS. The CDR3 is made up of 15 amino acids. The CDR3, as DNA: TGTGCCAGCAGTGAATCCGGACAGACTAACTACGAGCAGTACTTC. Its protein is CASSESGQTNYEQYF.

With respect to this clone: Other DNA variants within this sample encode the same CDR3. The chain joins TRBV18 to TRBJ1-2; 8 nucleotides agree with TRBD1. The ends lost 3 bases at V and 4 bases at J; junction bases unmatched: 1. This CDR3 contains 13 residues. Germline-derived CDR1 and CDR2 are KGHSH and LQKENI. CDR3 residues: CASSPDRGYGYTF. The DNA of the CDR3 is TGTGCCAGCTCACCCGACAGGGGCTATGGCTACACCTTC. The whole variable domain, filled in from reference TRBV18 and TRBJ1-2, reads NAGVMQNPRHLVRRRGQEARLRCSPMKGHSHVYWYRQLPEEGLKFMVYLQKENIIDESGMPKERFSAEFPKEGPSILRIQQVVRGDSAAYFCASSPDRGYGYTFGSGTRLTVV.

This clone was counted a few times. Sequence at one end of the junction differs from germline and may be a read error. V usage is TRBV7-7 and J usage is TRBJ2-7; D not certain. The CDR3 has 11 residues. Germline-derived CDR1 and CDR2 are SSHAT and FNYEAQ (reference sequence). Here the CDR3 reads CASSNGYEQYF. CDR3 nucleotides: TGTGCTAGCAGCAACGGCTACGAGCAGTACTTC.

V and J are TRBV7-9 and TRBJ2-1, with D tentatively TRBD2 (6 bases). Trimming removed 5 bases at V and 4 bases at J, with 18 bases between. The CDR3 has 16 amino acids. Germline V lookup: CDR1 SEHNR, CDR2 FQNEAQ (reference sequence). The CDR3 DNA sequence: TGTGCCAGCAGCCCCCCTGTCAGCGGGTCATACAATGAGCAGTTCTTC. It specifies CASSPPVSGSYNEQFF.

The chain combines TRBV28 with TRBJ1-5, with a weak D call TRBD1 (5 bases). Germline CDR1 and CDR2: MDHEN and SYDVKM. The V end was cut by 5 bases, the J end by 2 bases, with 13 bases between. This CDR3 comprises 15 residues. The CDR3 sequence: CASSSGGVRNQPQHF. The CDR3 coding sequence is TGTGCCAGCAGTAGTGGGGGGGTCCGCAATCAGCCCCAGCATTTT.

This sequence joins TRBV27 and TRBJ2-3, with 9 bases identical to TRBD2. CDR1 is MNHEY and CDR2 is SMNVEV in the germline V gene (reference sequence). The CDR3 is 16 amino acids. V was pared by 2 bases and J by 1 base, with 4 bases of the junction left unmatched. This CDR3 is CASSLEAGGRTDTQYF. CDR3 coding DNA: TGTGCCAGCAGTTTAGAGGCGGGAGGGCGCACAGATACGCAGTATTTT.